This T cell receptor (beta chain) was identified during a study of T cell repertoires in cytomegalovirus infection. Study results and limitations: There were carriers of CMV plus the relevant HLA, and cumulative public TCR beta family frequency identified them. CMV-specific TCR beta clonotypes restricted by HLA-C dominated the ex vivo response.

TCRdb itself ran the reads through MiXCR, one entry per CDR3 protein. Here the sample spans about 680,000 distinct CDR3 sequences, 20% to 25% being singletons. Only a few counts were recorded for this clonotype. Its antigen remains unidentified. The sequenced sample consisted of CD8+ T cells from PBMCs. The clonotype originates from a human donor in good health (CMV status not recorded). Some clones in this sample may be carry-over from other donors' samples.

The CDR3 nucleotides are TGTGCCAGCAGTTACGATCCGGGGGGAAGCTCCTACAATGAGCAGTTCTTC. Amino acid sequence: CASSYDPGGSSYNEQFF. The chain recombines TRBV6-2 or TRBV6-3 with TRBJ2-1, with TRBD2 identical over 7 bases. The length of the CDR3 is 17 residues. With V trimmed by 2 bases and J by 0 bases, 7 bases remained unmatched. The germline V gene encodes CDR1 MNHEY and CDR2 SVGEGT.